This TCR beta chain appears in the sequencing data of a study of blood T cell repertoires in COVID-19. Across the study: Samples of COVID-19 (acute and convalescent) were obtained from the United States, Italy and Spain. Sample material is recorded as cDNA or gDNA derived from T cells, B-cell-depleted T cells, or PBMCs.

Methods used by the authors: Estimation of nucleated cell counts was performed using reference gene primer amplification. This table comes from immunoSEQ multiplex PCR, and its TCRdb copy is limited to in-frame clones, with some not included. Clone size and V and J calls were adopted from that table, with D and trimming inferred from the DNA. The repertoire holds around 67,000 clones, with 70% to 90% as singletons. Specimen: peripheral blood. This sequence was found in an elderly woman with active or convalescent COVID-19.

In nucleotides, the CDR3 is TGTGCCACCAGTGAATCACAGGGCAATCAGCCCCAGCATTTT. Protein product: CATSESQGNQPQHF. The chain couples TRBV24-1 to TRBJ1-5; D possibly corresponds to TRBD1 (5 bases). Germline assignment: CDR1 KGHDR and CDR2 SFDVKD. V gave up 4 bases and J gave up 2 bases, with 8 bases separating them. The CDR3 has 14 residues.